This T cell receptor beta chain was sequenced in a study of identical twins. TCRdb itself ran the 5' RACE reads through MiXCR, one entry per CDR3 protein. This sample has 550,000 to 700,000 distinct CDR3 sequences, with around 20% found just once. Germline CDR1 and CDR2: KGHSH and LQKENI. Trimming took 4 bases from V and 2 from J, leaving 12 bases between them. The CDR3 length is 14 residues. With respect to this clonotype: The antigen is undetermined. This may be a read error: a much more frequent sequence differs by one nucleotide.

Findings and limits, study-wide: Modelling underestimated the level of out-of-frame TCR alpha sharing observed in monozygotic twins.

This sample also belongs to another study, concerning T cells expressing NK-cell markers. That source reports: Within the sequenced cohort of eight donors, seven exhibited HCMV seropositivity and one was seronegative. Dominant NKG2C+ clonotypes in a handful of donors made up 1.0-7.0% of CD8+ T cells.

The rearrangement joins TRBV18 to TRBJ2-7; D is perhaps TRBD1 or TRBD2 (5 bases each). Sequencing was performed on PBMCs. The source of this sequence is a woman younger than 30 in good health. In DNA, the CDR3 is TGTGCCAGCTCACGACCGGGACCCCCCTACGAGCAGTACTTC. Protein: CASSRPGPPYEQYF. The full variable domain, its missing parts supplied by reference TRBV18 and TRBJ2-7, is NAGVMQNPRHLVRRRGQEARLRCSPMKGHSHVYWYRQLPEEGLKFMVYLQKENIIDESGMPKERFSAEFPKEGPSILRIQQVVRGDSAAYFCASSRPGPPYEQYFGPGTRLTVT.